Presented here are 14 T cell receptor beta chains from one specimen sequenced in a study of T cells in localized non-small cell lung cancer. Clones were read by immunoSEQ multiplex PCR, and TCRdb kept only the in-frame ones, dropping some. The table has about 33,000 clones, about nine tenths seen once; the top ten hold around 4.1%. The specimen comprised peripheral blood, sampled before any cancer treatment. The receptors come from a man aged 35-75 years with stage I lung adenocarcinoma.

The table lists this clone with a count of one. The rearrangement links TRBV19 to TRBJ2-7; weak D call: TRBD2 (6 bases). The V gene lost 10 bases and the J gene lost 6 bases, with 28 bases spanning the gap. This CDR3 is built from 16 residues. CDR1 is LNHDA, CDR2 SQIVND, per germline (reference sequence). For the CDR3, the DNA is TGTGCCACATCCCTTCGAGATGGACGGGCGGGACGCGAGCAGTACTTC. Its translation is CATSLRDGRAGREQYF.

The chain employs TRBV9 and TRBJ2-2; 7 positions match TRBD2. The CDR3 is 15 residues long. Germline lookup yields CDR1 SGDLS and CDR2 YYNGEE. Trimming took 0 bases from V and 6 from J; bases not matched to a gene: 5. The DNA for the CDR3 is TGTGCCAGCAGCGTAGGGAGCGGGGCGTCCGGGGAGCTGTTTTTT. It codes for CASSVGSGASGELFF.

CDR3 nucleotides: TGTGCCAGCAGTGAAGTTCGGGGGAAAGGAACTAATGAAAAACTGTTTTTT. This gives the protein CASSEVRGKGTNEKLFF. The chain carries TRBV6-1 and TRBJ1-4, with D perhaps TRBD1 (5 bases). CDR1 is MNHNS and CDR2 is SASEGT in the germline V gene. The CDR3 is 17 amino acids. Trimming removed 1 base at V and 1 base at J, with 13 bases between.

The chain is built from TRBV30 and TRBJ2-3; no clear D gene. Trimming shortened V by 4 bases and J by 1 base, and 9 bases separated the two germline ends. Per the germline V gene, CDR1 is GTSNPN and CDR2 is SVGIG (reference sequence). The CDR3 is 13 amino acids. The DNA for the CDR3 is TGTGCCTGGAATTTGGGTCGCACAGATACGCAGTATTTT. Protein sequence: CAWNLGRTDTQYF.

The chain links TRBV6-1 to TRBJ2-7, with 11 positions matching TRBD1. The CDR3 totals 15 residues. The germline gives CDR1 MNHNS, CDR2 SASEGT. Trimming at V came to 2 bases and at J to 4 bases, leaving 4 bases not matched to a gene. The CDR3 sequence: CASSEMGQGGYEQYF. CDR3 in DNA: TGTGCCAGCAGTGAAATGGGACAGGGGGGGTACGAGCAGTACTTC.

The rearrangement joins TRBV27 to TRBJ1-1, with D tentatively TRBD1 (6 bases). V lost 7 bases to trimming and J lost 0 bases, with 15 bases between them. The CDR3 is made up of 15 amino acids. The V gene's germline CDR1 is MNHEY and CDR2 SMNVEV (reference sequence). The CDR3 protein is CASKGGPQMNTEAFF. For the CDR3, the DNA is TGTGCCAGCAAAGGGGGTCCACAGATGAACACTGAAGCTTTCTTT.

The gene calls are TRBV19 and TRBJ2-7, with 8 bases that match TRBD1. The CDR3 runs 15 residues. The J segment lost 6 bases and the V segment lost 6 bases, leaving 13 bases of the junction unmatched. Germline loops: CDR1 LNHDA, CDR2 SQIVND (reference sequence). CDR3 bases: TGTGCCAGTAGCCTCGGGACAGGCCGCGGGCTCGAGCAGTACTTC. Translated: CASSLGTGRGLEQYF. The entire variable domain, with the rest obtained from reference TRBV19 and TRBJ2-7, is as follows: DGGITQSPKYLFRKEGQNVTLSCEQNLNHDAMYWYRQDPGQGLRLIYYSQIVNDFQKGDIAEGYSVSREKKESFPLTVTSAQKNPTAFYLCASSLGTGRGLEQYFGPGTRLTVT.

The chain has TRBV15 and TRBJ1-1; possible D gene TRBD1, 6 bases. Germline-derived CDR1 and CDR2 are LNHNV and YYDKDF (reference sequence). The CDR3 has 14 residues. V dropped 5 bases and J dropped 4 bases, with 14 bases sitting between them. The CDR3 protein is CATSETGVSTEAFF. CDR3 DNA: TGTGCCACCAGCGAGACAGGCGTTTCCACTGAAGCTTTCTTT. Based on the CDR3 plus reference TRBV15 and TRBJ1-1, the full variable domain is DAMVIQNPRYQVTQFGKPVTLSCSQTLNHNVMYWYQQKSSQAPKLLFHYYDKDFNNEADTPDNFQSRRPNTSFCFLDIRSPGLGDTAMYLCATSETGVSTEAFFGQGTRLTVV.

A few counts support this clone. The chain is built from TRBV19 and TRBJ2-7, with 13 bases aligning to TRBD2. The CDR3 consists of 16 residues. Losses at the gene ends were 5 bases for V and 4 bases for J; bases not matched to a gene: 8. The germline V gene encodes CDR1 LNHDA and CDR2 SQIVND (reference sequence). The CDR3 DNA is TGTGCCAGTAGTGAACGGACTAGCGGGGGCTTTTACGAGCAGTACTTC. Translated, it gives CASSERTSGGFYEQYF.

This chain joins TRBV10-3 and TRBJ1-1, with D tentatively TRBD1 (6 bases). Germline values: CDR1 ENHRY, CDR2 SYGVKD. The CDR3 is 14 residues long. The ends were cut back, 10 bases at V and 0 bases at J, with 15 bases in the middle. CDR3 loop: CATRQVGMNTEAFF. The CDR3 nucleotides are TGTGCCACCCGACAGGTCGGAATGAACACTGAAGCTTTCTTT.

The chain combines TRBV29-1 with TRBJ1-1, with a tentative D call TRBD1 (5 bases). This CDR3 has 13 residues. Germline CDR1 SQVTM, CDR2 ANQGSEA. V was pared by 4 bases and J by 1 base, with 10 bases between. CDR3 amino acids: CSVADRANTEAFF. As DNA, the CDR3 is TGCAGCGTTGCTGACAGAGCGAACACTGAAGCTTTCTTT.

The chain recombines TRBV6-1 with TRBJ1-2; TRBD1 matches 12 bases. The CDR3 spans 13 residues. V was clipped by 10 bases and J by 6 bases; unmatched bases: 6. Germline V gives CDR1 MNHNS, CDR2 SASEGT. DNA for the CDR3: TGTGCCACTAGGGGACAGGGGGCGGATGGCTACACCTTC. Residues: CATRGQGADGYTF.

This chain uses TRBV28 with TRBJ1-2, with D perhaps TRBD1 (6 bases). V was clipped by 6 bases and J by 2 bases, with 16 bases between them. Germline V gene lookup returns CDR1 MDHEN and CDR2 SYDVKM. The CDR3 loop spans 15 amino acids. CDR3 sequence reads: CASSSEAQGNYGYTF. The CDR3 nucleotides read TGTGCCAGCAGCTCGGAAGCACAGGGCAACTATGGCTACACCTTC.

The chain couples TRBV7-2 to TRBJ1-2, with D possibly being TRBD1 (5 bases). Trimming left V 5 bases short and J 2 bases short, with 9 bases between. CDR1 and CDR2 from the germline V gene are SGHTA and FQGNSA. The CDR3 length is 13 residues. The CDR3 DNA reads TGTGCCAGCAGCCCCGACAGAAACTATGGCTACACCTTC. Translation: CASSPDRNYGYTF. The full variable domain, with the rest looked up from reference TRBV7-2 and TRBJ1-2, is GAGVSQSPSNKVTEKGKDVELRCDPISGHTALYWYRQSLGQGLEFLIYFQGNSAPDKSGLPSDRFSAERTGGSVSTLTIQRTQQEDSAVYLCASSPDRNYGYTFGSGTRLTVV.